This T cell receptor beta chain was captured in a study of shared clonotypes between healthy human individuals. Data came from immunoSEQ multiplex PCR; TCRdb stores just in-frame clones and leaves some out. The sample shows roughly 450,000 clones, 79% of them seen only once. J was trimmed by 0 bases and V by 0 bases; bases with no gene match: 0. There are 15 residues in the CDR3. Germline V gene lookup returns CDR1 SGHRS and CDR2 YFSETQ. Concerning this clone itself: Within the sample, other DNA sequences also encode this same CDR3.

This clonotype was sampled from a woman in her 40s in good health. Some clones in this sample may be carry-over from other donors' samples. The specimen sequenced was PBMCs. The chain combines TRBV5-1 with TRBJ2-1; the match to TRBD1 covers 7 bases. The DNA for the CDR3 is TGCGCCAGCAGCTTGGGACAGGGCTCCTACAATGAGCAGTTCTTC. Translation: CASSLGQGSYNEQFF.